A selection of T cell receptor beta chains follows, all from one sample in a study of CD8 T cells in ankylosing spondylitis. One entry per CDR3 protein, called by TCRdb with MiXCR from the 5' RACE reads. This sample has about 390,000 distinct CDR3 sequences, with around 22% found just once. Source material: blood, either unsorted or a sorted T cell fraction (not recorded which). Receptors were obtained from a male donor with ankylosing spondylitis. Each CDR3 is given with its conserved first and last residue. The D gene is left open where the match is weak. Not all rows give a size; the values are once, few, many and, for expanded clones, a class.

V	D	J	size	CDR3	DNA
TRBV28	NA	TRBJ2-6	NA	CASRRQAPFSGANVLTF	TGTGCCAGCAGACGACAGGCCCCATTCTCTGGGGCCAACGTCCTGACTTTC
TRBV4-1	NA	TRBJ2-2	NA	CASSQGDGGPNTGELFF	TGCGCCAGCAGCCAAGGAGACGGGGGACCGAACACCGGGGAGCTGTTTTTT
TRBV3-1	NA	TRBJ2-1	NA	CASSQGTRRLGYNEQFF	TGTGCCAGCAGCCAAGGTACTAGGAGGTTGGGTTACAATGAGCAGTTCTTC
TRBV7-9	NA	TRBJ2-4	few	CASSSMAGRAKNIQYF	TGTGCCAGCAGCTCAATGGCAGGAAGAGCCAAAAACATTCAGTACTTC
TRBV19	NA	TRBJ2-3	few	CASSDRSTDTQYF	TGTGCCAGTAGTGACAGGAGCACAGATACGCAGTATTTT
TRBV6-5	NA	TRBJ1-5	NA	CASSSGEGNQPQHF	TGTGCCAGCAGTTCGGGGGAGGGCAATCAGCCCCAGCATTTT
TRBV5-8	TRBD2	TRBJ2-5	few	CASSSAGLAGVRETQYF	TGTGCCAGCAGCTCCGCCGGACTAGCGGGAGTCAGGGAGACCCAGTACTTC
TRBV18	NA	TRBJ2-1	NA	CASSTDRDVYNEQFF	TGTGCCAGCTCAACCGACAGAGACGTCTACAATGAGCAGTTCTTC
TRBV20-1	NA	TRBJ2-1	NA	CSARVLVIGVDEQFF	TGCAGTGCTAGAGTTTTAGTAATCGGGGTCGATGAGCAGTTCTTC
TRBV28	TRBD1	TRBJ1-2	NA	CASSLTLQGAKGYTF	TGTGCCAGCAGTTTAACCTTGCAGGGGGCGAAAGGCTACACCTTC
TRBV3-1	NA	TRBJ1-4	few	CASSQGGRGFEKLFF	TGTGCCAGCAGCCAAGGTGGAAGGGGGTTTGAAAAACTGTTTTTT
TRBV18	NA	TRBJ2-6	few	CASSLGLPSGANVLTF	TGTGCCAGCTCCCTGGGACTTCCCTCTGGGGCCAACGTCCTGACTTTC
TRBV12-3/TRBV12-4	NA	TRBJ2-7	NA	CASSLSGSPREQYF	TGTGCCAGCAGTTTATCAGGGTCCCCGCGGGAGCAGTACTTC
TRBV20-1	TRBD1	TRBJ2-5	NA	CSATGQGGVETQYF	TGCAGTGCCACGGGACAGGGGGGAGTAGAGACCCAGTACTTC
TRBV5-1	NA	TRBJ2-3	NA	CAGSLGDPSTDTQYF	TGCGCCGGCAGCTTGGGGGACCCGAGCACAGATACGCAGTATTTT
TRBV7-2	NA	TRBJ1-2	NA	CASSLVGGHGDGYTF	TGTGCCAGCAGCTTAGTAGGGGGGCACGGGGATGGCTACACCTTC
TRBV5-1	NA	TRBJ2-5	NA	CASSLAQVRQTQYF	TGCGCCAGCAGCTTGGCTCAGGTCAGACAGACCCAGTACTTC
TRBV11-2	NA	TRBJ2-5	NA	CASSTVGETQYF	TGTGCCAGCAGCACGGTGGGGGAGACCCAGTACTTC
TRBV5-1	NA	TRBJ1-1	NA	CASSSSYTEAFF	TGCGCCAGCAGCTCCAGTTACACTGAAGCTTTCTTT
TRBV27	NA	TRBJ2-1	NA	CASSPPSAGHSYNEQFF	TGTGCCAGCAGTCCGCCCTCAGCCGGGCATTCCTACAATGAGCAGTTCTTC
TRBV11-2	NA	TRBJ2-7	NA	CASSSPYSPGDNLYEQYF	TGTGCCAGCAGCTCCCCTTATAGTCCAGGAGACAATTTATACGAGCAGTACTTC
TRBV7-9	NA	TRBJ1-1	many	CASSLETEAFF	TGTGCCAGCAGCTTAGAGACTGAAGCTTTCTTT
TRBV19	TRBD2	TRBJ2-5	few	CASSIGGSPQETQYF	TGTGCCAGTAGTATCGGCGGGAGTCCTCAAGAGACCCAGTACTTC
TRBV18	TRBD1	TRBJ1-2	many	CASSERQGVNYGYTF	TGTGCCAGCTCCGAACGACAGGGAGTAAACTATGGCTACACCTTC
TRBV12-3/TRBV12-4	TRBD2	TRBJ2-1	few	CASSLGSSGSYNEQFF	TGTGCCAGCAGTTTAGGTTCTAGCGGGAGCTACAATGAGCAGTTCTTC
TRBV5-6	NA	TRBJ2-5	NA	CASSLWSETQYF	TGTGCCAGCAGCTTGTGGTCCGAGACCCAGTACTTC
TRBV11-3	NA	TRBJ2-3	few	CASSPRLGIGGDTQYF	TGTGCCAGCAGCCCGCGGTTGGGAATTGGAGGAGATACGCAGTATTTT
TRBV29-1	TRBD2	TRBJ2-5	NA	CSVETGTSGSSETQYF	TGCAGCGTAGAAACCGGGACTAGCGGGAGCAGTGAGACCCAGTACTTC
TRBV21-1	NA	TRBJ1-2	NA	CASIQLPGQPTRGYTF	TGTGCCAGCATCCAGTTGCCGGGACAGCCGACGCGAGGCTACACCTTC
TRBV20-1	NA	TRBJ2-2	NA	CSASGPPNTGELFF	TGCAGTGCCTCGGGGCCGCCGAACACCGGGGAGCTGTTTTTT
TRBV6-5	NA	TRBJ1-1	NA	CASSYFVGRGTEAFF	TGTGCCAGCAGTTATTTCGTGGGGCGCGGGACTGAAGCTTTCTTT
TRBV11-2	NA	TRBJ1-1	NA	CASSLVGGLNTEAFF	TGTGCCAGCAGCTTAGTGGGCGGTCTAAACACTGAAGCTTTCTTT
TRBV7-2	TRBD1	TRBJ2-7	many	CASTHTPTGTYEQYF	TGTGCCAGCACCCATACTCCGACAGGGACCTACGAGCAGTACTTC
TRBV20-1	TRBD2	TRBJ2-2	NA	CSALKGASGAFTGELFF	TGCAGTGCTCTCAAAGGGGCTAGCGGGGCCTTCACCGGGGAGCTGTTTTTT
TRBV18	TRBD2	TRBJ2-3	once	CASSYSSGRAQYF	TGTGCCAGCTCATATTCTAGCGGGAGAGCGCAGTATTTT